What follows is one T cell receptor beta chain and its context. Its antigen is unknown. This sample stems from a study of OX40 agonist ivuxolimab in advanced cancers. Study overall: Recorded diagnoses for dose-escalation patients were hepatocellular carcinoma, melanoma, renal cell or head and neck cancer. Study-wide results and limits: Antigen specificity remained undetermined for the expanded peripheral T cells. Expanded clones were, on average, more numerous among CD8+ T cells than CD4+. Within 6 weeks, CD4+ and CD8+ blood T cells expanded clonally at 0.1 to 3.0 mg/kg.

Looked up from germline, CDR1 is LNHDA and CDR2 is SQIVND (reference sequence). This CDR3 has 15 residues. Trimming shortened V by 3 bases and J by 5 bases, and 16 bases separated the two germline ends. Produced via immunoSEQ multiplex PCR; TCRdb's table is partial and in-frame only. The sample carries some 62,000 clones, 92% recorded once. The chain recombines TRBV19 with TRBJ2-5; TRBD1 might be the D (6 bases). Specimen: CD4+ or CD8+ T cells sorted from blood, collected in a trial of the OX40 agonist ivuxolimab. The receptor was isolated from an adult with an advanced solid tumor such as melanoma, head and neck, liver or kidney cancer. CDR3 nucleotides: TGTGCCAGTAGTATGTCTGGGGGCCTGTGGGAGACCCAGTACTTC. Amino acid sequence: CASSMSGGLWETQYF.